This TCR beta chain was captured by sequencing in a study of cytomegalovirus exposure and HLA in healthy donors. Study outcomes and limitations: A later analysis, which compared TCR beta chains of equal frequency, found the HLA-associated ones more clonally expanded.

Points on this clone: Its antigen is unidentified.

This CDR3 contains 14 residues. Trimming removed 4 bases at V and 1 base at J, with 12 bases between. Germline CDR1 SGHKS, CDR2 YYEKEE (reference sequence). 60 Vbeta and 13 Jbeta primers were used in PCR. Assay: immunoSEQ multiplex PCR; the TCRdb copy retains only in-frame clones and omits some. Of around 130,000 clones in the sample, roughly 79% are singletons; the top ten hold approximately 2.8%. This clonotype was obtained from a boy younger than 10 in good health and CMV-seronegative. What was sequenced was PBMCs. V usage is TRBV5-5 and J usage is TRBJ2-7, with D possibly matching TRBD2 (5 bases). The CDR3 is CASSDYKGSYEQYF. CDR3 coding DNA: TGTGCCAGCAGCGACTATAAAGGGTCCTACGAGCAGTACTTC.